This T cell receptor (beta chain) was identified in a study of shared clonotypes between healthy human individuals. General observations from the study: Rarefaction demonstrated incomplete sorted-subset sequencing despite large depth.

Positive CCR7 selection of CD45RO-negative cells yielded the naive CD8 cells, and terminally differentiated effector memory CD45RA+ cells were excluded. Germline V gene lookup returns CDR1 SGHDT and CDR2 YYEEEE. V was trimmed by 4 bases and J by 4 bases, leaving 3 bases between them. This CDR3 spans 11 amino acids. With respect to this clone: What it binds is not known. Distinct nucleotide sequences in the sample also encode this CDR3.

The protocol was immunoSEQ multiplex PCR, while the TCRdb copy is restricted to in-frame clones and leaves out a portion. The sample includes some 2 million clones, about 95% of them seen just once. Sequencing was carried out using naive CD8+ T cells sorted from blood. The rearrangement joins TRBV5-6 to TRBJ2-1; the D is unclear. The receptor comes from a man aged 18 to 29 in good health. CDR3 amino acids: CASSRYNEQFF. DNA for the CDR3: TGTGCCAGCAGCAGGTACAATGAGCAGTTCTTC.